This T cell receptor beta chain was captured by sequencing in a study of cytomegalovirus exposure and HLA in healthy donors. As for the study in general: There were 100 million to 120 million unique TCR beta sequences, drawn from 150 million to 200 million T cells, in an earlier analysis.

CDR3 length equals 15 residues. Deletions cut 1 base from V and 1 base from J, with 10 bases between. Germline lookup yields CDR1 LGHNA and CDR2 YNFKEQ. The study's findings and limits: A likely sequencing artifact accounted for one observed cluster of highly shared sequence variants. The authors later found TCR association rates varying by HLA locus, with DRB1 most and HLA-C fewest.

Both 60 Vbeta primers and 13 Jbeta primers went into the PCR. Produced via immunoSEQ multiplex PCR; TCRdb's table is partial and in-frame only. Among roughly 150,000 clones, 80% to 90% were seen once, and the ten largest hold approximately 2.4%. In regard to this clone: Its antigen is not known.

The TCR originated in a male donor in good health and CMV-seronegative. The specimen sequenced was PBMCs. This chain uses TRBV4-2 with TRBJ1-1, with D hard to call. In DNA form, the CDR3 reads TGTGCCAGCAGCCAAGCCCGTATACAGAACACTGAAGCTTTCTTT. This sequence encodes CASSQARIQNTEAFF.